This entry describes one TCR beta chain. Treatment noted: some 19 received Ad26.COV2.S at low or high dose, single or two shots; several received placebo; per-sample allocation not given. The study sampled participants on day 63 after the first vaccine or placebo injection. The data derive from a study of Ad26.COV2.S vaccination and SARS-CoV-2 variants. CDR3 size: 15 residues. Germline V gene lookup returns CDR1 SEHNR and CDR2 FQNEAQ (reference sequence). V was pared by 5 bases and J by 5 bases, with 18 bases between. Method: immunoSEQ multiplex PCR; TCRdb's copy keeps in-frame clones and lacks some. Here the sample spans about 480,000 clones, around nine tenths being singletons.

This TCR derives from a person aged 18-65 years who received the Ad26.COV2.S COVID-19 vaccine or a placebo. This specimen was peripheral blood, taken in a trial of Ad26.COV2.S vaccine versus placebo. The chain recombines TRBV7-9 with TRBJ2-5; D is possibly TRBD1 (7 bases). DNA of the CDR3: TGTGCCAGCAGCCAGACCCGCCCAGGGGGGGAGACCCAGTACTTC. Protein: CASSQTRPGGETQYF.